This is a list of T cell receptor beta chains from one sample in a study of cytomegalovirus exposure and HLA in healthy donors. Only in-frame clones appear in the TCRdb table, and some are missing; sequencing was by immunoSEQ multiplex PCR. The sample yields roughly 80,000 clones, about four fifths seen once. The sample was PBMCs. The receptors come from a woman in her 30s in good health and CMV-seronegative. Each CDR3 is given with its conserved first and last residue. D genes are given only for firm matches.

d_gene,j_gene,v_gene,CDR3aa,CDR3nt
TRBD2,TRBJ2-7,TRBV28,CASSSGLAFYEQYF,TGTGCCAGCAGCTCGGGACTAGCGTTCTACGAGCAGTACTTC
NA,TRBJ2-1,TRBV6-5,CASSSGAGAYNEQFF,TGTGCCAGCAGTTCCGGAGCCGGGGCCTACAATGAGCAGTTCTTC
TRBD1,TRBJ1-1,TRBV5-6,CASSGLQGPNTEAFF,TGTGCCAGCAGCGGATTACAGGGGCCGAACACTGAAGCTTTCTTT
NA,TRBJ2-2,TRBV7-7,CASRTTPNTGELFF,TGTGCTAGCAGGACAACCCCAAACACCGGGGAGCTGTTTTTT
TRBD1,TRBJ2-5,TRBV2,CAGQETQETQYF,TGTGCCGGACAGGAGACTCAAGAGACCCAGTACTTC
TRBD1,TRBJ1-6,TRBV9,CASSVESGQVNSPLHF,TGTGCCAGCAGCGTAGAATCGGGACAGGTCAATTCACCCCTCCACTTT
NA,TRBJ2-5,TRBV2,CASSSQDEGWETQYF,TGTGCCAGCAGTAGTCAGGATGAGGGTTGGGAGACCCAGTACTTC
TRBD2,TRBJ2-5,TRBV5-1,CASRGREGLETQYF,TGCGCCAGCCGTGGGCGGGAGGGCCTCGAGACCCAGTACTTC
NA,TRBJ2-7,TRBV7-2,CASSRDSYTDYEQYF,TGTGCCAGCAGTCGAGACAGCTATACCGACTACGAGCAGTACTTC
NA,TRBJ1-5,TRBV7-8,CASSPSIGSQKRPQHF,TGTGCCAGCAGCCCCTCCATCGGCAGCCAGAAGCGTCCCCAGCATTTT
TRBD2,TRBJ2-7,TRBV5-5,CASSLTGLAGRNMGYEQYF,TGTGCCAGCAGCCTGACCGGGCTAGCGGGGCGTAATATGGGCTACGAGCAGTACTTC
TRBD2,TRBJ2-1,TRBV5-1,CASKASGSSSEQFF,TGCGCCAGCAAGGCTAGCGGGAGCTCGAGTGAGCAGTTCTTC
NA,TRBJ2-7,TRBV29-1,CSVDLGHEQYF,TGCAGCGTTGATTTGGGGCACGAGCAGTACTTC
NA,TRBJ1-5,TRBV19,CASSPWGRANQPQHF,TGTGCCAGTTCGCCTTGGGGGCGGGCGAATCAGCCCCAGCATTTT
NA,TRBJ1-1,TRBV13,CASSSRTVNTEAFF,TGTGCCAGCAGCTCGCGGACAGTAAACACTGAAGCTTTCTTT
TRBD2,TRBJ2-3,TRBV5-1,CASSLAMTSGRLDTQYF,TGCGCCAGCAGCTTGGCCATGACTAGCGGGAGACTAGATACGCAGTATTTT